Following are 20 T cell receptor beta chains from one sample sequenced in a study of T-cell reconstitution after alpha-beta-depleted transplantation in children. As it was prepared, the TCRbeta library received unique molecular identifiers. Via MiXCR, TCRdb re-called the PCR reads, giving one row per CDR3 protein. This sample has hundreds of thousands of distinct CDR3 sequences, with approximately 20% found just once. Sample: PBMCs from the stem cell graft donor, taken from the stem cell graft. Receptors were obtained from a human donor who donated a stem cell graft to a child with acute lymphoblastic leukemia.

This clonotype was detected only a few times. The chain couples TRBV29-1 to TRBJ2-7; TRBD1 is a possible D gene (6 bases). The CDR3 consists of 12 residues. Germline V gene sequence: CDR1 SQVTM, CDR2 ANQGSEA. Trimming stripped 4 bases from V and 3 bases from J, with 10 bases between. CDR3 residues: CSVGETGYEQYF. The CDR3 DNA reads TGCAGCGTTGGCGAGACAGGCTACGAGCAGTACTTC.

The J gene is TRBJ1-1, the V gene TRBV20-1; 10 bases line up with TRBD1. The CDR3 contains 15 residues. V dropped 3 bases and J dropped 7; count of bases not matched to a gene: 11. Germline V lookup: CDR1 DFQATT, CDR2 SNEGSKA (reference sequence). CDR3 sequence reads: CSASLVDRGQGEAFF. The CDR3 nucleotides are TGCAGTGCTAGCCTTGTCGACAGGGGGCAAGGTGAAGCTTTCTTT.

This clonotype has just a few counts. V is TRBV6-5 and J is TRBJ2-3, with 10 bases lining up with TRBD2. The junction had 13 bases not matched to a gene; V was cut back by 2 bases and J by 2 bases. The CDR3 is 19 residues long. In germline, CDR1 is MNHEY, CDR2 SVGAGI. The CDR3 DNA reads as TGTGCCAGCAGTTACCTCACTCCTTTGCTAGCGGGAGACACAGATACGCAGTATTTT. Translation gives CASSYLTPLLAGDTDTQYF.

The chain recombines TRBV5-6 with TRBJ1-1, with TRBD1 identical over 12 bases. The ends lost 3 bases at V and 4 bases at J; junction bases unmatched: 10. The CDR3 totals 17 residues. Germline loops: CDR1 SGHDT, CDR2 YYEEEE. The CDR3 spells CASSWDRGLTWGTEAFF. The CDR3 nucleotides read TGTGCCAGCAGCTGGGACAGGGGGCTAACGTGGGGCACTGAAGCTTTCTTT.

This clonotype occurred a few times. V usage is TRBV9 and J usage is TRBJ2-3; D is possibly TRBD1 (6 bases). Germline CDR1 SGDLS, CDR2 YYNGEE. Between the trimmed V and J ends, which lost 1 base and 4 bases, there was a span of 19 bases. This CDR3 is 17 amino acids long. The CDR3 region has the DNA TGTGCCAGCAGCGTATCTCAGGGGCAGTCCTCCGCAGATACGCAGTATTTT. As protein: CASSVSQGQSSADTQYF.

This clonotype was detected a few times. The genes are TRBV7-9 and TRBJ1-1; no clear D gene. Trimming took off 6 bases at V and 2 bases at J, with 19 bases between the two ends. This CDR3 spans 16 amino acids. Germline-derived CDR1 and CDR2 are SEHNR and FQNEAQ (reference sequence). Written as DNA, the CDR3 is TGTGCCAGCAGACCATTGGCCCAAGCGGAAAACACTGAAGCTTTCTTT. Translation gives CASRPLAQAENTEAFF.

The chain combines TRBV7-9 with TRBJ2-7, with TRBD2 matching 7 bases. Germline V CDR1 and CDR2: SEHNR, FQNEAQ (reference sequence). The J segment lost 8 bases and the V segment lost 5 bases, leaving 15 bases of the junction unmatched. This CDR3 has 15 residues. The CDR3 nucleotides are TGTGCCAGCAGCGCTAAGGCTAGCGGAGGTTTACAGCAGTACTTC. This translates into CASSAKASGGLQQYF.

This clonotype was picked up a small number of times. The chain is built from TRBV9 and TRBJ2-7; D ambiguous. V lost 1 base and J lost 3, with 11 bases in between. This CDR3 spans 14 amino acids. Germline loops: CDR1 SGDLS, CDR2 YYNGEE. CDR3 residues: CASSVIGEGYEQYF. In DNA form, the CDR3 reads TGTGCCAGCAGCGTAATTGGAGAAGGCTACGAGCAGTACTTC.

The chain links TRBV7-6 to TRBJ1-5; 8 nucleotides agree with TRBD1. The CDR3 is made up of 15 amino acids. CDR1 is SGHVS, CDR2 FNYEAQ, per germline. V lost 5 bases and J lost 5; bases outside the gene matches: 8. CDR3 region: CASSPGGQDYQPQHF. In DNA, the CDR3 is TGTGCCAGCAGCCCTGGGGGACAGGACTATCAGCCCCAGCATTTT.

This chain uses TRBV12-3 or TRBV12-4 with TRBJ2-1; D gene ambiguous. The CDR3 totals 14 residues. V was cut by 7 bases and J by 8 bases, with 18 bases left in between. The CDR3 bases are TGTGCCAGCAACCCTTGGGGTAGCTCAGATGAGCAGTTCTTC. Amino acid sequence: CASNPWGSSDEQFF.

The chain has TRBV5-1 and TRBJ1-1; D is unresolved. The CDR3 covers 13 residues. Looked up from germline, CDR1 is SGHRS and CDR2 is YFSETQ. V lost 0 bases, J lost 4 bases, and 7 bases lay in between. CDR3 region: CASSLVRVTEAFF. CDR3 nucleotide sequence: TGCGCCAGCAGCTTGGTCAGAGTCACTGAAGCTTTCTTT.

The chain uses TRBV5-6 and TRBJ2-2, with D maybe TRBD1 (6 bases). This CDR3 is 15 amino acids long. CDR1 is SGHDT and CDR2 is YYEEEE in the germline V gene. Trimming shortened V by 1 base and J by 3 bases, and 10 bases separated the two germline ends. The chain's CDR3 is CASSLKDRDTGELFF. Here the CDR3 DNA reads TGTGCCAGCAGCTTGAAGGACAGAGACACCGGGGAGCTGTTTTTT.

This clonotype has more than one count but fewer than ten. CDR3 nucleotide sequence: TGCAGTGCTAGTCGGGGTCGGCTTGGGACAGATACGCAGTATTTT. It codes for CSASRGRLGTDTQYF. The rearrangement uses TRBV20-1 and TRBJ2-3; the D gene is possibly TRBD2 (5 bases). Germline V lookup: CDR1 DFQATT, CDR2 SNEGSKA (reference sequence). The CDR3 runs 15 residues. Trimming took off 3 bases at V and 3 bases at J, with 16 bases between the two ends.

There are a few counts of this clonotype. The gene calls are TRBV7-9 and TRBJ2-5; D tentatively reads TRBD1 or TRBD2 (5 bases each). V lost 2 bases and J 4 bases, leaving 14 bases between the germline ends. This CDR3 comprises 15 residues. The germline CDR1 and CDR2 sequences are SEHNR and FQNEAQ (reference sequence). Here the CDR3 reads CASSLKVGGPETQYF. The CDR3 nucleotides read TGTGCCAGCAGCTTAAAGGTTGGGGGACCAGAGACCCAGTACTTC.

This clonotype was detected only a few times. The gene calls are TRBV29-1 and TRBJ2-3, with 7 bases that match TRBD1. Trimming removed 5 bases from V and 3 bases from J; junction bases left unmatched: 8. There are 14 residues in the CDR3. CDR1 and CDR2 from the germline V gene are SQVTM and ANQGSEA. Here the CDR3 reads CSVQEQGPTDTQYF. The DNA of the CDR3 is TGCAGCGTTCAGGAACAGGGGCCGACAGATACGCAGTATTTT.

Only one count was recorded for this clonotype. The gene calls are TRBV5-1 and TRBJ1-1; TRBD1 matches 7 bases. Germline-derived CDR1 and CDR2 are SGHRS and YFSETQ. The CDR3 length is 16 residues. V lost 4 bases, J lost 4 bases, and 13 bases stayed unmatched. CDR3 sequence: CASSRTTTGWSTEAFF. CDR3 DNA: TGCGCCAGCAGCCGCACCACGACAGGGTGGAGCACTGAAGCTTTCTTT.

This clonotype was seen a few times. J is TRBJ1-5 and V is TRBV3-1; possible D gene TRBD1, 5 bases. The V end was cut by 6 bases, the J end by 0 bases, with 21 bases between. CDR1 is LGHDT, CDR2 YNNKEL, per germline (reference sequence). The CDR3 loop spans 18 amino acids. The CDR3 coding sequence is TGTGCCAGCAGATTTGGGCCGGGGCAGCCTTATAGCAATCAGCCCCAGCATTTT. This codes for CASRFGPGQPYSNQPQHF.

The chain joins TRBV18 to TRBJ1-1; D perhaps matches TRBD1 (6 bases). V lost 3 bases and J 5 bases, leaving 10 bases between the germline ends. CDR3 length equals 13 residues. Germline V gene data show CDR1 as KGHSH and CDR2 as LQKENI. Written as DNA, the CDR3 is TGTGCCAGCTCACCGTTAGGACAGACTGAAGCTTTCTTT. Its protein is CASSPLGQTEAFF. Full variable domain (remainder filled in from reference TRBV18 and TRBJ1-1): NAGVMQNPRHLVRRRGQEARLRCSPMKGHSHVYWYRQLPEEGLKFMVYLQKENIIDESGMPKERFSAEFPKEGPSILRIQQVVRGDSAAYFCASSPLGQTEAFFGQGTRLTVV.

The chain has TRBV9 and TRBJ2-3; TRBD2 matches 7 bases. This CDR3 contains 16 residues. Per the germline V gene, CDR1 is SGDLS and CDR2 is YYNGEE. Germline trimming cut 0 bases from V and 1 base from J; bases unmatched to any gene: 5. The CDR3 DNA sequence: TGTGCCAGCAGCGTAGGGGCTAGCGGACGCACAGATACGCAGTATTTT. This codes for CASSVGASGRTDTQYF.

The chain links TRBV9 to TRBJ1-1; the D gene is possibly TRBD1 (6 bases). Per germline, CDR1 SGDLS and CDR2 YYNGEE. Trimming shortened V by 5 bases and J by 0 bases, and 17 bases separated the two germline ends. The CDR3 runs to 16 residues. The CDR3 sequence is CASSFGPRGMNTEAFF. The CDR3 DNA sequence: TGTGCCAGCAGTTTTGGGCCGAGGGGGATGAACACTGAAGCTTTCTTT.